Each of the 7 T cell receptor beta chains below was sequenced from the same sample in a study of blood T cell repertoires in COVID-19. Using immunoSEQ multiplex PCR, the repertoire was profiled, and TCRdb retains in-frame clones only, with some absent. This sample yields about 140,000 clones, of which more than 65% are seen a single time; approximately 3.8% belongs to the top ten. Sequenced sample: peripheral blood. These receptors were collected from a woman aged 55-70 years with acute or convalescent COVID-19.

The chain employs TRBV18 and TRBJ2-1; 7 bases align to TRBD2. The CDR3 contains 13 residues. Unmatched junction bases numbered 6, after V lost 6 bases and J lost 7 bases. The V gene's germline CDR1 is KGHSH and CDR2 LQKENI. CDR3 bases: TGTGCCAGCTCTCCTCTGGGGGGGAATGAGCAGTTCTTC. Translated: CASSPLGGNEQFF.

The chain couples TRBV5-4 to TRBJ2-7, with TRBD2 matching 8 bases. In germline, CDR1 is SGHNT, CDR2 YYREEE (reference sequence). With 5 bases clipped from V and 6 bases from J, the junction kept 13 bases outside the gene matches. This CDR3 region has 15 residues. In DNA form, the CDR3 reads TGTGCCAGCAGTCGGAGGGGGAGCGGGAGTGGCGAGCAGTACTTC. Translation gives CASSRRGSGSGEQYF.

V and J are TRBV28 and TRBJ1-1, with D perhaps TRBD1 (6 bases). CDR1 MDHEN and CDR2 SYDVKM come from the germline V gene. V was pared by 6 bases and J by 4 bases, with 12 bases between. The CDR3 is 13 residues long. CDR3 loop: CASSPGQRTEAFF. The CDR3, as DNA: TGTGCCAGCAGCCCGGGACAACGCACTGAAGCTTTCTTT.

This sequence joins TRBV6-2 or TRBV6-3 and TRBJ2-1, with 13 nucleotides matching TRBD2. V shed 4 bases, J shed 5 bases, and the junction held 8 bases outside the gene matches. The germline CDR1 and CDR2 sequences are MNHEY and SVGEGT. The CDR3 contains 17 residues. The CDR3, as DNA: TGTGCCAGCAGTTCGGCAGGACTAGCGGGAGCGGACAATGAGCAGTTCTTC. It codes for CASSSAGLAGADNEQFF.

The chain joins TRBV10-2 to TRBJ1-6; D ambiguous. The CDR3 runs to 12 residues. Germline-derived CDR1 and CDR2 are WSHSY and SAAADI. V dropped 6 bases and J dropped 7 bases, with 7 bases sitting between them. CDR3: CASRQNNSPLHF. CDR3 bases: TGCGCCAGCAGACAGAACAATTCACCCCTCCACTTT.

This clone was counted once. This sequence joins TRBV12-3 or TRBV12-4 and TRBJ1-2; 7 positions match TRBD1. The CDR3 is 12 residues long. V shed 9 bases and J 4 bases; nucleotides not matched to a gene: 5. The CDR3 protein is CASGTAFYGYTF. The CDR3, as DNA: TGTGCCAGTGGGACAGCCTTCTATGGCTACACCTTC.

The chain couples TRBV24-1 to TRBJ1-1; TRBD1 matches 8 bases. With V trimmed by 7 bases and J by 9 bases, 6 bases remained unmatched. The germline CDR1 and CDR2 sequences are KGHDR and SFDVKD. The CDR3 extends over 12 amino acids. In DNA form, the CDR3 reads TGTGCCACCAGGGACAGGGAGGGAAAAGCTTTCTTT. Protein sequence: CATRDREGKAFF.